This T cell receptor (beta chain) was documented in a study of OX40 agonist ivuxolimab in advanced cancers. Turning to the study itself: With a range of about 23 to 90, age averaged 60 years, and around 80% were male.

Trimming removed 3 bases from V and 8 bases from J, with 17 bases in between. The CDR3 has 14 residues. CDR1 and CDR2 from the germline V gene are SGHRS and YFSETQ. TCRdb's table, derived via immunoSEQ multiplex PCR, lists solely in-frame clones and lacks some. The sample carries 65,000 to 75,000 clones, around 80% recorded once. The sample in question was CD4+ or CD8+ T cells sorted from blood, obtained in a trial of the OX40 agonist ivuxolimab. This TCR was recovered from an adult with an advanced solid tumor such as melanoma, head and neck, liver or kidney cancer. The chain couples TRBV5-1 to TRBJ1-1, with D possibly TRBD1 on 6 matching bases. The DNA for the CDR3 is TGCGCCAGCAGCTGGACGATTCAGGGGTCGGAAGCTTTCTTT. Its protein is CASSWTIQGSEAFF.